This T cell receptor beta chain stems from a study of blood T cell repertoires in COVID-19. Study information: Samples came from the United States, Italy and Spain, spanning acute and convalescent COVID-19. T cells, B-cell-depleted T cells, or PBMCs supplied cDNA or gDNA.

Measured with immunoSEQ multiplex PCR; TCRdb has only the in-frame clones, and not every one. The sample includes about 200,000 clones, around nine tenths of them seen just once. V gave up 0 bases and J gave up 6 bases, with 9 bases separating them. The germline V gene encodes CDR1 WSHSY and CDR2 SAAADI. This CDR3 spans 15 amino acids. The Seattle patients, enrolled during active infection, were followed longitudinally. This chain joins TRBV10-2 and TRBJ1-6, with TRBD1 as a possible D gene (5 bases). The sequenced sample consisted of peripheral blood. The TCR sequence derives from a man aged 60 to 69 with COVID-19, enrolled during active disease. The CDR3 sequence is CASSESVRGNSPLHF. DNA for the CDR3: TGCGCCAGCAGTGAGTCGGTTAGGGGTAATTCACCCCTCCACTTT.